Following are 11 T cell receptor beta chains from one sample sequenced in a study of cytomegalovirus exposure and HLA in healthy donors. Researchers ran the PCR with 60 Vbeta and 13 Jbeta primers. The table came from immunoSEQ multiplex PCR; TCRdb's copy has only in-frame clones and leaves some out. The data show 75,000 to 95,000 clones, and the top ten clones hold roughly 1.5%. The sequenced sample consisted of PBMCs. The receptors were gathered from a woman between 55 and 75 years old in good health and CMV-seronegative.

V and J are TRBV19 and TRBJ1-5, with TRBD1 identical over 9 bases. Unmatched junction bases numbered 12, after V lost 3 bases and J lost 9 bases. From germline, CDR1 is LNHDA and CDR2 SQIVND (reference sequence). The CDR3 is 16 residues long. The CDR3 DNA follows: TGTGCCAGTAGTATCCCTCGGGGACAGGGTGATCCGCCCCAGCATTTT. It yields the protein CASSIPRGQGDPPQHF.

The chain joins TRBV18 to TRBJ2-1; D is uncertain. Germline assignment: CDR1 KGHSH and CDR2 LQKENI. This CDR3 region has 13 residues. Deletions cut 0 bases from V and 7 bases from J, with 7 bases between. The CDR3 DNA sequence: TGTGCCAGCTCACCACCGTCGGTAAATGAGCAGTTCTTC. Amino acid sequence: CASSPPSVNEQFF.

This chain joins TRBV5-1 and TRBJ2-7, with 11 bases lining up with TRBD2. Germline CDR1 reads SGHRS; CDR2 reads YFSETQ. This CDR3 region has 15 residues. With 4 bases clipped from V and 2 bases from J, the junction kept 5 bases outside the gene matches. The CDR3 loop is CASSQTSGVTYEQYF. Written as DNA, the CDR3 is TGCGCCAGCAGCCAGACTAGCGGGGTTACCTACGAGCAGTACTTC.

J is TRBJ1-1 and V is TRBV11-3, with 7 nucleotides matching TRBD1. This CDR3 region has 11 residues. J gave up 4 bases and V 7 bases, and 0 bases lay outside the gene matches. In germline, CDR1 is SGHNT, CDR2 YENEEA. CDR3 residues: CASKGATEAFF. DNA for the CDR3: TGTGCCAGCAAGGGGGCCACTGAAGCTTTCTTT. The full variable domain, its missing parts supplied by reference TRBV11-3 and TRBJ1-1, is EAGVVQSPRYKIIEKKQPVAFWCNPISGHNTLYWYLQNLGQGPELLIRYENEEAVDDSQLPKDRFSAERLKGVDSTLKIQPAELGDSAVYLCASKGATEAFFGQGTRLTVV.

The genes are TRBV7-2 and TRBJ2-5; D perhaps matches TRBD1 (6 bases). The CDR3 has 17 amino acids. In germline, CDR1 is SGHTA, CDR2 FQGNSA. Trimming pared 1 base from V and 2 bases from J, leaving 17 bases between. The CDR3 spells CASSLEGAGRGQETQYF. In DNA form, the CDR3 reads TGTGCCAGCAGCTTAGAAGGGGCTGGCAGGGGACAAGAGACCCAGTACTTC.

J is TRBJ2-3 and V is TRBV30; D is uncertain. The CDR3 runs to 16 residues. V lost 0 bases to trimming and J lost 2 bases, with 15 bases between them. In germline, CDR1 is GTSNPN, CDR2 SVGIG (reference sequence). The CDR3 coding sequence is TGTGCCTGGAGTGTACGGCGGAAATCGATCACAGATACGCAGTATTTT. Translation: CAWSVRRKSITDTQYF.

The gene calls are TRBV11-2 and TRBJ2-2, with TRBD1 matching 7 bases. The junction had 6 bases not matched to a gene; V was cut back by 2 bases and J by 6 bases. The CDR3 loop spans 15 amino acids. CDR1 is SGHAT and CDR2 is FQNNGV in the germline V gene. The CDR3, as DNA: TGTGCCAGCAGCTTAACAGGGGTTGTGGCCGGGGAGCTGTTTTTT. This codes for CASSLTGVVAGELFF.

This chain links TRBV14 with TRBJ2-3; D is possibly TRBD1 (5 bases). This CDR3 region has 18 residues. V was pared by 1 base and J by 6 bases, with 23 bases between. Germline CDR1 reads SGHDN; CDR2 reads FVKESK. CDR3 in DNA: TGTGCCAGCAGCCAAGGGACGGCAGGGAATGGTGGTAGGGATACGCAGTATTTT. Translation gives CASSQGTAGNGGRDTQYF.

The chain uses TRBV10-3 and TRBJ1-2; 7 bases align to TRBD1. V lost 8 bases, J lost 8 bases, and 8 bases stayed unmatched. Germline lookup yields CDR1 ENHRY and CDR2 SYGVKD. The CDR3 covers 12 residues. Here the CDR3 DNA reads TGTGCCATCGTAGGGGGCGAGTGGGGCTACACCTTC. It is translated as CAIVGGEWGYTF.

The rearrangement joins TRBV4-2 to TRBJ2-1; a possible D gene is TRBD2 (5 bases). Trimming shortened V by 2 bases and J by 3 bases, and 8 bases separated the two germline ends. Germline values: CDR1 LGHNA, CDR2 YNFKEQ. The CDR3 runs to 14 residues. The CDR3: CASSQRTGYNEQFF. For the CDR3, the DNA is TGTGCCAGCAGCCAACGGACTGGCTACAATGAGCAGTTCTTC.

The rearrangement joins TRBV2 to TRBJ2-5; the match to TRBD2 covers 12 bases. V shed 2 bases, J shed 1 base, and the junction held 8 bases outside the gene matches. Per germline, CDR1 SNHLY and CDR2 FYNNEI. CDR3 length: 18 residues. The CDR3 bases are TGTGCCAGCAGTGAACAAGGGGGACTAGCGGGCTTCCAAGAGACCCAGTACTTC. Encoded protein: CASSEQGGLAGFQETQYF.